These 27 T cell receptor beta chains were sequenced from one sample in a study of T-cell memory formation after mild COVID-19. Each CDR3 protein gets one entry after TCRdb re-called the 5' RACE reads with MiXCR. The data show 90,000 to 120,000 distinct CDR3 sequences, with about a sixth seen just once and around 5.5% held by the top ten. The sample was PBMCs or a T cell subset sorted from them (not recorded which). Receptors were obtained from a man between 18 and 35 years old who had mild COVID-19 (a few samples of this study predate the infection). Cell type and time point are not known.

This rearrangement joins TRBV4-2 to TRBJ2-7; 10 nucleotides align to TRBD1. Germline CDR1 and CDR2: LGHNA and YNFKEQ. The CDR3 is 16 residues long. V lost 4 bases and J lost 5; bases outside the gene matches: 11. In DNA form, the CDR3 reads TGTGCCAGCAGCCGTGGAAGGAGACAGGGGGCACACGAGCAGTACGTC. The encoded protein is CASSRGRRQGAHEQYV.

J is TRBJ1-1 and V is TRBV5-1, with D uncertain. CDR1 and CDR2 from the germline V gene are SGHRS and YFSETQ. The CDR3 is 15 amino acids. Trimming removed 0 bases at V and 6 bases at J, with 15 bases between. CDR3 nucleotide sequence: TGCGCCAGCAGCTTGGCCTTTACAAATTCAGCTGAAGCTTTCTTT. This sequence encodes CASSLAFTNSAEAFF. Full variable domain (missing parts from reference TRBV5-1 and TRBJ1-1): KAGVTQTPRYLIKTRGQQVTLSCSPISGHRSVSWYQQTPGQGLQFLFEYFSETQRNKGNFPGRFSGRQFSNSRSEMNVSTLELGDSALYLCASSLAFTNSAEAFFGQGTRLTVV.

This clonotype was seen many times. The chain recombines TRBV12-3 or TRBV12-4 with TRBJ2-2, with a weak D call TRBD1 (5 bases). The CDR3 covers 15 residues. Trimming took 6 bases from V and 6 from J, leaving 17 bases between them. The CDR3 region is CASSHRIGFSGELFF. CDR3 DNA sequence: TGTGCCAGCAGCCACAGGATCGGGTTCTCCGGGGAGCTGTTTTTT.

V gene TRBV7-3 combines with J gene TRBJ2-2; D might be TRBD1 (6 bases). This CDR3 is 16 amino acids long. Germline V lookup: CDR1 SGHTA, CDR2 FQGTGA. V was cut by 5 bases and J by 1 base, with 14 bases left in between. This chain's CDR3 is CASSPFGQLNTGELFF. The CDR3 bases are TGTGCCAGCAGCCCATTCGGACAGCTGAACACCGGGGAGCTGTTTTTT.

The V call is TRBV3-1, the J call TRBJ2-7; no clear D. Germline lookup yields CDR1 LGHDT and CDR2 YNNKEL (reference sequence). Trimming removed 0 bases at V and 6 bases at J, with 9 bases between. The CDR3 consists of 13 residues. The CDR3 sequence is CASSQDLRSEQYV. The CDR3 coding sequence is TGTGCCAGCAGCCAAGATCTGCGTTCCGAGCAGTACGTC.

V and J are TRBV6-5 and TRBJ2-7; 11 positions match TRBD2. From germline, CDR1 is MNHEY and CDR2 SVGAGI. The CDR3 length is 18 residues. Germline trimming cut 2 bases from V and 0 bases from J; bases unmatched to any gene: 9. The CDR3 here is CASSYGLAGGQGSYEQYV. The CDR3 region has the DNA TGTGCCAGCAGTTACGGCCTAGCGGGGGGACAGGGCTCCTACGAGCAGTACGTC.

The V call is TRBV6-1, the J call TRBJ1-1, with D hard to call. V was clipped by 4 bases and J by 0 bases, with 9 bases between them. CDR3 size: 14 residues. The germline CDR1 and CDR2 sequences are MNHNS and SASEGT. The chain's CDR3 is CASSVTNMNTEAFF. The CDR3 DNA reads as TGTGCCAGCAGTGTGACGAACATGAACACTGAAGCTTTCTTT.

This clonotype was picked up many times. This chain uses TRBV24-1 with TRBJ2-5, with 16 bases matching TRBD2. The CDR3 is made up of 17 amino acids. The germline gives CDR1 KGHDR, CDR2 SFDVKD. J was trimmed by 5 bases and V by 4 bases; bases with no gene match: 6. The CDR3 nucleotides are TGTGCCACCAGTGACCTGGGACTAGCGGGGGGGATGGAGACCCAGTACTTC. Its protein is CATSDLGLAGGMETQYF.

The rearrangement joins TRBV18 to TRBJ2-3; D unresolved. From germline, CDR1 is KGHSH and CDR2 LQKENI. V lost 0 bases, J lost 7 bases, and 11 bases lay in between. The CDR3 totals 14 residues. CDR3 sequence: CASSPPSADNTQYF. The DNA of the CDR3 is TGTGCCAGCTCACCACCCAGCGCAGATAATACGCAGTATTTT.

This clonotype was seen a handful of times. The CDR3 nucleotides read TGCGCCAGCAGTCCCGGGACAGCCAAAAACATTCAGTACTTC. It translates to CASSPGTAKNIQYF. The rearrangement links TRBV5-1 to TRBJ2-4; D possibly matches TRBD1 or TRBD2 (5 bases each). V dropped 5 bases and J dropped 0 bases, with 9 bases sitting between them. This CDR3 comprises 14 residues. Germline V gene sequence: CDR1 SGHRS, CDR2 YFSETQ.

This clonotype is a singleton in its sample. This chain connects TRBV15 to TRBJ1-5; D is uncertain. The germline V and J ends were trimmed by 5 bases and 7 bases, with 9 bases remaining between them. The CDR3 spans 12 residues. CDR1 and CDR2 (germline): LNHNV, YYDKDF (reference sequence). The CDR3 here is CATSRGTQPQHF. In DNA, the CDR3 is TGTGCCACCAGCCGGGGTACCCAGCCCCAGCATTTT.

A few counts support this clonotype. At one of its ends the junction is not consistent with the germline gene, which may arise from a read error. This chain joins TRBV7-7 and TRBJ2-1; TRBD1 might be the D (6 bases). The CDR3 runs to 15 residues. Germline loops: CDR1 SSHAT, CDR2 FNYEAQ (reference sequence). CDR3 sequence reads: CASSPSPGDGNEQFF. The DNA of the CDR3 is TGTGCTAGCAGCCCTTCCCCAGGGGACGGCAATGAGCAGTTCTTC.

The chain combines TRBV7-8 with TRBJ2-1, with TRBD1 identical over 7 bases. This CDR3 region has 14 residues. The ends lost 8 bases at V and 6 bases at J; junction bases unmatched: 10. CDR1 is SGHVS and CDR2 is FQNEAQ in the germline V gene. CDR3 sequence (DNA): TGTGCCAGCTCTGACAGGGCTTGGGTCAATGAGCAGTTCTTC. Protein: CASSDRAWVNEQFF.

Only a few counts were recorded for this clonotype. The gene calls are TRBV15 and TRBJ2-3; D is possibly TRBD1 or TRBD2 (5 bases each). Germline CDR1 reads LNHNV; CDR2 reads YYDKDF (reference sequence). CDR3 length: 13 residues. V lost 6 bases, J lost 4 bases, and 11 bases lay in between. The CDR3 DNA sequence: TGTGCCACCAGTCGTCGGGGCCCAGATACGCAGTATTTT. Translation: CATSRRGPDTQYF.

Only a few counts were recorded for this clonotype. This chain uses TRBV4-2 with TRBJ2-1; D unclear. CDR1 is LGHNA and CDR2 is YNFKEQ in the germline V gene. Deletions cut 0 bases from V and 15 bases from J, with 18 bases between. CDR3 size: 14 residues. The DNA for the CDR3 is TGTGCCAGCAGCCAAGATCAGGTCCCTTTGGTGCGGTTCTTC. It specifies CASSQDQVPLVRFF.

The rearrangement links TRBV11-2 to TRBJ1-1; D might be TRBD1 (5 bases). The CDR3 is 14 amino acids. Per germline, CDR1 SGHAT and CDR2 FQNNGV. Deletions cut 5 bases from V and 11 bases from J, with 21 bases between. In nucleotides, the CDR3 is TGTGCCAGCAGCACTAGTGTTCTGACAGTTATGGCTTTCTTT. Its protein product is CASSTSVLTVMAFF.

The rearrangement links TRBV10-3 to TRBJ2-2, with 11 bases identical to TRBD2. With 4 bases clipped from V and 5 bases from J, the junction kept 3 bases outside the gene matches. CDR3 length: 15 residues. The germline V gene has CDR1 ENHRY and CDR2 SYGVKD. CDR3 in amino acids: CAISAPSGGTGELFF. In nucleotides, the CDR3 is TGTGCCATCAGTGCTCCTAGCGGGGGGACCGGGGAGCTGTTTTTT.

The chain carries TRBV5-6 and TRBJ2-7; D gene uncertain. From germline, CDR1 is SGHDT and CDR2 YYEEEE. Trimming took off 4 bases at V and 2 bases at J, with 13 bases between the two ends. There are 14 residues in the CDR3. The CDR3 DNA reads TGTGCCAGCAGCCAATCGGACCCTACCTACGAGCAGTACTTC. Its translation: CASSQSDPTYEQYF.

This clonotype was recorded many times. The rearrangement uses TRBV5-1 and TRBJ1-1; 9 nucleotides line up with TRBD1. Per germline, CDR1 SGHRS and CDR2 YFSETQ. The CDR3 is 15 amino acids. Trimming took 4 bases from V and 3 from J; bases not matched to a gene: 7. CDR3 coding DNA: TGCGCCAGCAGCGAAACGGGACAGGGTTACACTGAAGCTTTCTTT. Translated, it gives CASSETGQGYTEAFF. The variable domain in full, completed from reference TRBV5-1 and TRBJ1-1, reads KAGVTQTPRYLIKTRGQQVTLSCSPISGHRSVSWYQQTPGQGLQFLFEYFSETQRNKGNFPGRFSGRQFSNSRSEMNVSTLELGDSALYLCASSETGQGYTEAFFGQGTRLTVV.

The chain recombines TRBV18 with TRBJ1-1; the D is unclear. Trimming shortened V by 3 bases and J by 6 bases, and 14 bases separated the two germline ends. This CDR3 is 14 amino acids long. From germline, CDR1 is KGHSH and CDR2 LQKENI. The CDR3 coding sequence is TGTGCCAGCTCACCGAGACGGGATCGGGCTGAAGCTTTCTTT. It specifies CASSPRRDRAEAFF.

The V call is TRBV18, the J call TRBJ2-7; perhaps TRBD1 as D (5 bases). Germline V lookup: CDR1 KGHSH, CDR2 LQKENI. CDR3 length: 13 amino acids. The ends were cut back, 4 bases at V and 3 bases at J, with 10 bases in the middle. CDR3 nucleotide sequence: TGTGCCAGCTCACAGGGCAGGGACTACGAGCAGTACGTC. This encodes CASSQGRDYEQYV.

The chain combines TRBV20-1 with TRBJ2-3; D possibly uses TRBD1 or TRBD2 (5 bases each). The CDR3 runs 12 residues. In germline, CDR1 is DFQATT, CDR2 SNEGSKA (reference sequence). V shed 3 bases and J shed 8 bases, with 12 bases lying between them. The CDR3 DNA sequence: TGCAGTGCTAGCTGGATGGGACGTACGCAGTATTTT. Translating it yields CSASWMGRTQYF.

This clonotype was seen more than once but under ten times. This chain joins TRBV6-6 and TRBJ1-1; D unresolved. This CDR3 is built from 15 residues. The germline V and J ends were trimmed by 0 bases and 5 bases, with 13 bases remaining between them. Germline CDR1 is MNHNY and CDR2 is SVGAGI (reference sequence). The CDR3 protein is CASSYSTGLGTEAFF. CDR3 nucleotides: TGTGCCAGCAGTTACTCGACTGGGTTGGGGACTGAAGCTTTCTTT.

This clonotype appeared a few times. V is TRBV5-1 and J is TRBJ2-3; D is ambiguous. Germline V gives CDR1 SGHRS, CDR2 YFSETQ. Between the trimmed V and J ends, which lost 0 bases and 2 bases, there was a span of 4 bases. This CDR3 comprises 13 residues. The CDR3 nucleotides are TGCGCCAGCAGCTTGGGGGACACAGATACGCAGTATTTT. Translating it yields CASSLGDTDTQYF.

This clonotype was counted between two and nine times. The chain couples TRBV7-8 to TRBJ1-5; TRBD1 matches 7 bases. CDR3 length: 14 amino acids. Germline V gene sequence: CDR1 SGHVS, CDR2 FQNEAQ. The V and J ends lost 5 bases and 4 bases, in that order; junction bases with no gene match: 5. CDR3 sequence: CASSQGQRNQPQHF. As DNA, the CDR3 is TGTGCCAGCAGCCAGGGACAGCGAAATCAGCCCCAGCATTTT.

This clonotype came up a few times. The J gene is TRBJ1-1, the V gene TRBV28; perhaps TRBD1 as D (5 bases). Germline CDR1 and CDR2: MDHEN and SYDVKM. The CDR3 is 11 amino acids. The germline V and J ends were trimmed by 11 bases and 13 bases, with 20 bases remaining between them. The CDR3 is CAAQDTALSFF. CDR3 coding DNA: TGTGCCGCCCAGGACACCGCATTAAGTTTCTTT.

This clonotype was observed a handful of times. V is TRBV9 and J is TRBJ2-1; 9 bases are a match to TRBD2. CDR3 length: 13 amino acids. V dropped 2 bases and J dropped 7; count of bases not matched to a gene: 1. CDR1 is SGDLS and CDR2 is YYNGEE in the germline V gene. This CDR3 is CASSVLAGNEQFF. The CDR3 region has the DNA TGTGCCAGCAGCGTTCTAGCGGGGAATGAGCAGTTCTTC. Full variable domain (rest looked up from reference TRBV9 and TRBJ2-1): DSGVTQTPKHLITATGQRVTLRCSPRSGDLSVYWYQQSLDQGLQFLIQYYNGEERAKGNILERFSAQQFPDLHSELNLSSLELGDSALYFCASSVLAGNEQFFGPGTRLTVL.